These 6 T cell receptor beta chains originate from one sample sequenced in a study of shared clonotypes between healthy human individuals (dated by TCRdb to 2020 to 2022). Library method: the immunoSEQ multiplex PCR assay. Imported from immuneACCESS, the table was reduced by TCRdb to in-frame sequences with V and J called. These copies leave out some clones; in studies compared against another copy, an unresolved V gene accounts for under half, and the cause of the remainder is not known. The sample table holds some 2.4 million clones, of which more than 85% were seen once. Roughly 0.39% of the sample lies in the top ten. The sequenced sample was naive CD4+ T cells from PBMCs. Interpreted using the paper, the cell subset or site label stands for: CD45RA+ positively selected. Receptor source: a man between 18 and 29 years old in good health. Some clones in this sample may be carry-over from other donors' samples.

The chain combines TRBV13 with TRBJ2-7; 7 bases agree with TRBD1. The CDR3 runs 15 residues. Germline V gives CDR1 PRHDT, CDR2 FYEKMQ (reference sequence). The ends lost 2 bases at V and 8 bases at J; junction bases unmatched: 12. The CDR3 nucleotides read TGTGCCAGCAGCTTAAGTCCCGGGACAGTAACCAAGCAGTACTTC. Protein: CASSLSPGTVTKQYF.

The gene calls are TRBV19 and TRBJ2-1, with 11 bases identical to TRBD2. This CDR3 contains 17 residues. V trimming: 7 bases; J trimming: 6 bases; junction bases outside the gene matches: 14. Germline V gene sequence: CDR1 LNHDA, CDR2 SQIVND (reference sequence). The CDR3 protein is CASTKRGGTSGINEQFF. CDR3 nucleotides: TGTGCCAGTACCAAACGGGGTGGGACTAGCGGAATCAATGAGCAGTTCTTC.

The J gene is TRBJ1-1, the V gene TRBV18; no firm D call. Germline-derived CDR1 and CDR2 are KGHSH and LQKENI. This CDR3 is built from 14 residues. Trimming took 2 bases from V and 7 from J, leaving 14 bases between them. The CDR3 DNA sequence: TGTGCCAGCTCACCAAGTCGAGGAACCAATGAAGCTTTCTTT. Its protein product is CASSPSRGTNEAFF. The variable domain in full, completed from reference TRBV18 and TRBJ1-1, reads NAGVMQNPRHLVRRRGQEARLRCSPMKGHSHVYWYRQLPEEGLKFMVYLQKENIIDESGMPKERFSAEFPKEGPSILRIQQVVRGDSAAYFCASSPSRGTNEAFFGQGTRLTVV.

J is TRBJ2-1 and V is TRBV7-8; D gene unclear. The CDR3 runs 16 residues. Trimming stripped 4 bases from V and 0 bases from J, with 13 bases between. Germline CDR1 reads SGHVS; CDR2 reads FQNEAQ. Here the CDR3 reads CASSSQTARSYNEQFF. The CDR3 DNA reads TGTGCCAGCAGCTCTCAGACGGCCCGCTCCTACAATGAGCAGTTCTTC.

The CDR3 region has the DNA TGTGCCAGCAGCCCCGGACTAGCGGGAGGGAGGGGGGAGCAGTTCTTC. It is translated as CASSPGLAGGRGEQFF. The gene calls are TRBV4-2 and TRBJ2-1; 15 positions match TRBD2. This CDR3 is 16 amino acids long. V trimming: 4 bases; J trimming: 10 bases; junction bases outside the gene matches: 8. Germline V gene sequence: CDR1 LGHNA, CDR2 YNFKEQ.

This sequence joins TRBV19 and TRBJ2-1; TRBD1 matches at 7 bases. CDR1 is LNHDA, CDR2 SQIVND, per germline (reference sequence). V shed 1 base and J 8 bases; nucleotides not matched to a gene: 8. The CDR3 contains 15 residues. The CDR3 DNA is TGTGCCAGTAGTATAGGCCGAACAGGGGTCGATGAGCAGTTCTTC. It encodes CASSIGRTGVDEQFF.